The 12 T cell receptor beta chains below come from one sample, sequenced in a study of T cell changes during pregnancy in multiple sclerosis. The repertoire was sequenced with immunoSEQ multiplex PCR; TCRdb's copy has only in-frame clones and lacks some. This table has 35,000 to 45,000 clones, 85% to 90% appearing once. The sample consisted of CD4+ T cells from peripheral blood mononuclear cells, taken in the first trimester of pregnancy. These receptors were obtained from a female donor with multiple sclerosis, enrolled in a pregnancy study.

The V and J genes are TRBV4-3 and TRBJ2-4, with 7 bases that match TRBD1. Germline lookup yields CDR1 LGHNA and CDR2 YSLEER. The CDR3 covers 16 residues. The V segment lost 0 bases and the J segment 3 bases; nucleotides outside the gene matches: 5. CDR3 DNA sequence: TGCGCCAGCAGCCAAGATAAGGGGGCCTACAAAAACATTCAGTACTTC. Protein product: CASSQDKGAYKNIQYF.

The chain employs TRBV10-2 and TRBJ2-2, with 8 bases lining up with TRBD1. The CDR3 consists of 15 residues. Germline V gene data show CDR1 as WSHSY and CDR2 as SAAADI. V shed 4 bases, J shed 4 bases, and the junction held 5 bases outside the gene matches. The CDR3, as DNA: TGCGCCAGCAGTGCCCAGGGGGCGGCCACCGGGGAGCTGTTTTTT. Its protein is CASSAQGAATGELFF.

The rearrangement joins TRBV7-6 to TRBJ2-3; the match to TRBD2 covers 8 bases. CDR1 SGHVS and CDR2 FNYEAQ come from the germline V gene. V lost 2 bases and J lost 2; bases outside the gene matches: 3. The CDR3 extends over 15 amino acids. CDR3 protein: CASSLTSGVTDTQYF. CDR3 coding DNA: TGTGCCAGCAGCTTAACTAGCGGAGTCACAGATACGCAGTATTTT.

In this sample, this clone turned up a few times. The chain employs TRBV4-3 and TRBJ1-3, with TRBD1 matching 10 bases. Germline loops: CDR1 LGHNA, CDR2 YSLEER. The CDR3 is 18 amino acids. After removal of 2 bases from V and 3 bases from J, the junction contained 10 bases not matched to a gene. The CDR3 DNA follows: TGCGCCAGCAGCCAATCCCATTCGACAGGGGGCAATGGAAACACCATATATTTT. It encodes CASSQSHSTGGNGNTIYF.

The chain links TRBV27 to TRBJ1-5; 9 positions match TRBD1. The CDR3 length is 17 residues. V was pared by 4 bases and J by 4 bases, with 11 bases of the junction left unmatched. Germline V gene lookup returns CDR1 MNHEY and CDR2 SMNVEV (reference sequence). The CDR3, as DNA: TGTGCCAGCAGTTCCTTAACCGGGACAGGGAAAAATCAGCCCCAGCATTTT. Residues: CASSSLTGTGKNQPQHF.

The V call is TRBV19, the J call TRBJ1-2, with TRBD1 as a possible D gene (6 bases). The CDR3 covers 13 residues. The germline V gene encodes CDR1 LNHDA and CDR2 SQIVND (reference sequence). Trimming removed 6 bases from V and 3 bases from J, with 11 bases in between. This CDR3 is CASRTGLDYGYTF. In DNA form, the CDR3 reads TGTGCCAGTAGGACAGGTTTAGACTATGGCTACACCTTC.

The chain carries TRBV18 and TRBJ1-2, with 7 bases that match TRBD1. V trimming: 4 bases; J trimming: 1 base; junction bases outside the gene matches: 9. Germline V gene lookup returns CDR1 KGHSH and CDR2 LQKENI. CDR3 length: 16 amino acids. In nucleotides, the CDR3 is TGTGCCAGCTCACGCTATGGGACAGCAAATAACTATGGCTACACCTTC. Translated: CASSRYGTANNYGYTF.

To note about this clone: In the same sample, other DNA sequences code for this CDR3. This rearrangement joins TRBV28 to TRBJ2-1; D is perhaps TRBD1 (5 bases). Germline CDR1 is MDHEN and CDR2 is SYDVKM. The CDR3 runs 14 residues. V was pared by 6 bases and J by 1 base, with 10 bases between. The CDR3 DNA reads TGTGCCAGCAGCTTCCAGGGATCCTACAATGAGCAGTTCTTC. Translated: CASSFQGSYNEQFF.

CDR3 sequence reads: CASTRQAGETQYF. The DNA for the CDR3 is TGTGCCAGCACCAGACAGGCTGGGGAGACCCAGTACTTC. The rearrangement uses TRBV6-1 and TRBJ2-5, with D tentatively TRBD1 (6 bases). This CDR3 comprises 13 residues. The V end lost 7 bases, the J end lost 5 bases, and 14 bases lay between the germline ends. Germline V gene sequence: CDR1 MNHNS, CDR2 SASEGT.

The chain has TRBV5-1 and TRBJ2-7, with a tentative D call TRBD2 (6 bases). CDR3 length: 15 amino acids. The V and J ends lost 5 bases and 2 bases respectively, with 17 bases between them. Germline CDR1 and CDR2: SGHRS and YFSETQ. This CDR3 reads CASSSGAADTYEQYF. DNA for the CDR3: TGCGCCAGCAGTAGCGGTGCGGCAGACACCTACGAGCAGTACTTC.

V gene TRBV27 combines with J gene TRBJ2-3, with D possibly TRBD2 on 8 matching bases. Trimming removed 0 bases at V and 4 bases at J, with 17 bases between. From germline, CDR1 is MNHEY and CDR2 SMNVEV (reference sequence). The CDR3 is 17 residues long. This chain's CDR3 is CASSLSQTGRGADTQYF. The CDR3 DNA reads as TGTGCCAGCAGTTTATCCCAGACAGGGCGGGGGGCAGATACGCAGTATTTT.

The chain uses TRBV5-4 and TRBJ2-5, with D possibly matching TRBD1 (6 bases). Trimming shortened V by 3 bases and J by 1 base, and 10 bases separated the two germline ends. The length of the CDR3 is 14 residues. Germline V gene lookup returns CDR1 SGHNT and CDR2 YYREEE (reference sequence). Written as DNA, the CDR3 is TGTGCCAGCAGCTCTGGACAGATCCAAGAGACCCAGTACTTC. Amino acids: CASSSGQIQETQYF.